The source of this TCR beta chain is a study of identical twins (dated by TCRdb to about 2016). With respect to the entire study: To test whether fetal clonotypes persist, the study used deep sequencing on TCR alpha and beta repertoires from monozygotic twins, unrelated adults of various ages, and cord blood. To rule out contamination, replicate twin experiments were performed at different times with different library preparation protocols. Beyond this particular receptor, the publication reports: Fewer insertions were carried by abundant cord blood beta clonotypes, a similar but weaker trend appeared in young adult naive repertoires, and no such trend appeared in memory repertoires. Excess twin sharing in beta out-of-frame sequences was weaker because fewer shared sequences lowered the signal-to-noise ratio. Zero-insertion analyses could be partly confounded by invariant T cells such as MAIT and iNKT, though diverse VJ usage argued against such confounding for most clonotypes. Conclusions relied on cross-sectional statistical analysis, since the same donors could not be followed over many years. In monozygotic twins, recombination models systematically underestimated out-of-frame TCR alpha sharing, but the models matched the sharing seen between unrelated individuals. Out-of-frame TCR alpha sequences shared between twins showed an excess of low generation-probability sequences compared with coincidental sharing between unrelated individuals.

From the germline V gene (reference sequence), CDR1 is DFQATT and CDR2 is SNEGSKA. Including cysteine and phenylalanine, the CDR3 has 16 amino acids. Of the read, only the CDR3 DNA is kept; its 48 bases are in frame from base 1. A distance of 13 bases separates the germline ends of V and J, which lose 0 bases and 4 bases respectively. Only healthy Caucasian donors were included. Three pairs of female monozygotic twins, all aged roughly 18 to 30 years, made up the twin cohort. Positive isolation kits from Invitrogen were used to isolate CD4+ and CD8+ T cell populations. This clonotype has at least ten counts. Its antigen is unknown. Base qualities are not recorded, but no much larger clone differs from it by a single base. Libraries were made using 5' RACE. TCRdb shows the sequencer as Illumina HiSeq 2000. Template switching added a universal primer binding site, and the final cDNA carried a unique molecular identifier that allowed TCR cDNA molecules to be counted accurately. Specific primers in the conserved constant-segment region were used to synthesize first-strand cDNA for TCR alpha and beta chains. To control for contamination, each cDNA library was double barcoded with a SMART-Mk sample barcode plus Illumina barcodes. TruSeq adapter sequences and Illumina sample barcodes were added in two successive PCR steps. TCR alpha and beta cDNA libraries were sequenced on the Illumina HiSeq platform with custom primers. Under the source paper's analysis protocol: Unique molecular identifiers were extracted from raw reads with MiGEC, and CDR3 positions were determined with MiXCR. For each individual, recombination models were inferred using an EM algorithm with the repgenHMM and IGoR tools. The tcR package in R was used for shared clonotype analysis, with sharing normalized by the product of cloneset sizes. To study raw recombination without the effects of thymic and clonal selection, out-of-frame nonproductive sequences were analyzed. The public reads were run again by TCRdb, first through fastp at Q25 and then through MiXCR, and only productive beta chains were kept. Entries that share a CDR3 protein sequence are merged under the most common genes and DNA. The authors' filters were not applied to this entry. The sample table shows hundreds of thousands of distinct CDR3 sequences, and about 12% are seen once. In total, the top ten clones hold approximately 7.6% of the sample.

These data were likewise used in another study, on yellow fever vaccine responses in identical twins. Reported in the second study: According to the authors, the vaccine-induced T cell response in identical twins seemed to be partly convergent and partly specific to each individual. Focusing on identical twins, the study followed the T cell clones that responded to the vaccine, and did so with precision.

This chain joins TRBV20-1 to TRBJ2-6, with TRBD2 as a weak D call on 6 bases. The receptor was derived from a woman in her late teens or twenties in good health. Input material: CD8+ T cells sorted from blood. The encoded CDR3 is CSARDLGSKGANVLTF. In nucleotide form, the sequence is TGCAGTGCTAGAGATCTCGGGAGCAAAGGGGCCAACGTCCTGACTTTC.